These 6 T cell receptor beta chains were sequenced from one sample in a study of early T cells in non-severe SARS-CoV-2 infection. One entry per CDR3 protein, called by TCRdb with MiXCR from the 5' RACE reads. Among tens of thousands of distinct CDR3 sequences listed, roughly 9.2% were seen once. Sequencing was done on a sample of whole blood. Receptors originate from an adult who was a healthcare worker with PCR-confirmed SARS-CoV-2 infection or an uninfected control (not recorded which).

The V and J genes are TRBV11-3 and TRBJ2-3; D gene ambiguous. Looked up from germline, CDR1 is SGHNT and CDR2 is YENEEA. Trimming took off 0 bases at V and 5 bases at J, with 6 bases between the two ends. There are 13 residues in the CDR3. The CDR3 spells CASSLDRRDTQYF. As DNA, the CDR3 is TGTGCCAGCAGCTTAGACAGACGAGATACGCAGTATTTT.

The V call is TRBV29-1, the J call TRBJ1-2; TRBD1 might be the D (5 bases). With 4 bases removed from V and 12 bases from J, the gap between germline ends came to 21 bases. The CDR3 has 13 residues. The germline V gene has CDR1 SQVTM and CDR2 ANQGSEA. In DNA, the CDR3 is TGCAGCGTTGTGACCTGGGACCGGCCGGGGGACACCTTC. This translates into CSVVTWDRPGDTF.

This clonotype occurred many times. V usage is TRBV20-1 and J usage is TRBJ2-1; TRBD2 matches at 13 bases. Germline V gives CDR1 DFQATT, CDR2 SNEGSKA (reference sequence). There are 15 residues in the CDR3. Trimming took 5 bases from V and 8 from J; bases not matched to a gene: 9. The CDR3 loop is CSAPLLAGGPYEQFF. As DNA, the CDR3 is TGCAGTGCTCCACTACTAGCGGGAGGGCCCTATGAGCAGTTCTTC.

This clonotype was observed at least ten times. This chain joins TRBV10-1 and TRBJ2-3, with 7 nucleotides matching TRBD1. CDR3 length: 14 amino acids. The V segment lost 2 bases and the J segment 2 bases; nucleotides outside the gene matches: 1. Germline loops: CDR1 WNHNN, CDR2 SYGVQD (reference sequence). As DNA, the CDR3 is TGCGCCAGCAGTGAGGACAGGGTCACAGATACGCAGTATTTT. This encodes CASSEDRVTDTQYF.

The chain has TRBV5-6 and TRBJ2-3; D possibly corresponds to TRBD2 (5 bases). Germline-derived CDR1 and CDR2 are SGHDT and YYEEEE. Trimming pared 1 base from V and 4 bases from J, leaving 16 bases between. The CDR3 extends over 16 amino acids. The CDR3 here is CASSLWRTDISDTQYF. The CDR3, as DNA: TGTGCCAGCAGCTTGTGGAGGACCGATATATCAGATACGCAGTATTTT.

This clonotype was counted at least ten times. The J gene is TRBJ1-1, the V gene TRBV30; TRBD1 might be the D (6 bases). V was pared by 8 bases and J by 0 bases, with 16 bases between. The CDR3 runs 14 residues. Germline V CDR1 and CDR2: GTSNPN, SVGIG (reference sequence). CDR3: CARTVGYMNTEAFF. The CDR3 DNA reads TGTGCCCGGACAGTGGGATACATGAACACTGAAGCTTTCTTT.